The 8 T cell receptor beta chains given below trace back to one sample, sequenced in a study of monozygotic twins with cystic fibrosis. Clones were read by immunoSEQ multiplex PCR, and TCRdb kept only the in-frame ones, dropping some. The table shows about 14,000 clones, with roughly 85% occurring only once. The specimen was blood. These receptors came from a boy aged 10-17 years with cystic fibrosis.

The chain is built from TRBV4-1 and TRBJ2-7, with 12 bases identical to TRBD2. This CDR3 is built from 15 residues. With 4 bases clipped from V and 3 bases from J, the junction kept 4 bases outside the gene matches. Germline V gives CDR1 MGHRA, CDR2 YSYEKL. The CDR3 nucleotides read TGCGCCAGCAGCCGTGAGGGACTAGCGGGCTACGAGCAGTACTTC. The encoded protein is CASSREGLAGYEQYF.

The chain joins TRBV23-1 to TRBJ1-6; maybe TRBD1 (5 bases). TRBV23-1 is flagged as an ORF with uncertain function. Trimming cost V 0 bases and J 8 bases, with 11 bases left between them. This CDR3 is 15 amino acids long. The CDR3, as DNA: TGCGCCAGCAGTCAATCCCCAGGGCGGCATTCACCCCTCCACTTT. This gives the protein CASSQSPGRHSPLHF.

This clone appeared a single time. This rearrangement joins TRBV27 to TRBJ2-3; D is undetermined. CDR1 MNHEY and CDR2 SMNVEV come from the germline V gene (reference sequence). This CDR3 region has 13 residues. Trimming took off 4 bases at V and 0 bases at J, with 5 bases between the two ends. This CDR3 reads CASSSISTDTQYF. Here the CDR3 DNA reads TGTGCCAGCAGTTCGATTAGCACAGATACGCAGTATTTT.

The chain has TRBV10-3 and TRBJ2-3; TRBD2 matches at 9 bases. Germline values: CDR1 ENHRY, CDR2 SYGVKD. Germline trimming cut 2 bases from V and 3 bases from J; bases unmatched to any gene: 0. The length of the CDR3 is 14 residues. CDR3 protein: CAISETSGTDTQYF. The CDR3 nucleotides are TGTGCCATCAGTGAGACTAGCGGGACAGATACGCAGTATTTT.

In this sample, this clone turned up once. The chain has TRBV7-2 and TRBJ1-6; 9 bases match TRBD1. Germline V gene data show CDR1 as SGHTA and CDR2 as FQGNSA. J was trimmed by 9 bases and V by 3 bases; bases with no gene match: 6. The CDR3 has 15 residues. This CDR3 reads CASSLGTGISSPLHF. Here the CDR3 DNA reads TGTGCCAGCAGCTTGGGGACAGGGATTAGTTCACCCCTCCACTTT.

The chain combines TRBV27 with TRBJ2-7; 9 bases fit TRBD2. The CDR3 runs to 15 residues. Germline CDR1 MNHEY, CDR2 SMNVEV (reference sequence). With 3 bases clipped from V and 4 bases from J, the junction kept 7 bases outside the gene matches. CDR3 protein: CASSFGVAGVYEQYF. In DNA, the CDR3 is TGTGCCAGCAGTTTTGGAGTAGCGGGAGTGTACGAGCAGTACTTC.

V gene TRBV7-8 combines with J gene TRBJ2-3; no reliable D call. In germline, CDR1 is SGHVS, CDR2 FQNEAQ. The CDR3 consists of 17 residues. The V end was cut by 1 base, the J end by 4 bases, with 18 bases between. CDR3 residues: CASSLGARVWVADTQYF. The CDR3 region has the DNA TGTGCCAGCAGCTTAGGGGCGAGAGTATGGGTGGCAGATACGCAGTATTTT.

The V call is TRBV5-4, the J call TRBJ1-2; TRBD1 matches at 7 bases. V was clipped by 1 base and J by 4 bases; unmatched bases: 7. This CDR3 contains 15 residues. Germline assignment: CDR1 SGHNT and CDR2 YYREEE (reference sequence). This chain's CDR3 is CASSLQGVLVYGYTF. CDR3 nucleotide sequence: TGTGCCAGCAGCTTGCAGGGGGTGCTTGTCTATGGCTACACCTTC. The full variable domain, with the rest looked up from reference TRBV5-4 and TRBJ1-2, is ETGVTQSPTHLIKTRGQQVTLRCSSQSGHNTVSWYQQALGQGPQFIFQYYREEENGRGNFPPRFSGLQFPNYSSELNVNALELDDSALYLCASSLQGVLVYGYTFGSGTRLTVV.